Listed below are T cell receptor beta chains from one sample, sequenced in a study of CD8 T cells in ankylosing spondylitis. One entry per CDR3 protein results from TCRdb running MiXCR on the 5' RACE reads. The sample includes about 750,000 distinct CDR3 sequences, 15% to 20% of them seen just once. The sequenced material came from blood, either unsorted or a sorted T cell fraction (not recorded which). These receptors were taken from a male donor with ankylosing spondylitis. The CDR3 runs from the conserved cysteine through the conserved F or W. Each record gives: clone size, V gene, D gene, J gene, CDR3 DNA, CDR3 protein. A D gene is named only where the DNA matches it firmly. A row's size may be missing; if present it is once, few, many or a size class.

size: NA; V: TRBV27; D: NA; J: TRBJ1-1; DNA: TGTGCCAGCAGTCTCGGGATGTACACTGAAGCTTTCTTT; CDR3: CASSLGMYTEAFF
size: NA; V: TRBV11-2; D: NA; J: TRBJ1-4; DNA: TGTGCCAGCAGCTTCGAGGACCCGACGGGTTACACGGACTCTACAACTAATGAAAAACTGTTTTTT; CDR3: CASSFEDPTGYTDSTTNEKLFF
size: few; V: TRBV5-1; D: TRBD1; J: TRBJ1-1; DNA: TGCGCCAGCAGTACCCAGGGGGGAGGCGGCACTGAAGCTTTCTTT; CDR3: CASSTQGGGGTEAFF
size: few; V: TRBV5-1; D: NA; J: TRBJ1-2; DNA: TGCGCCAGCAGCCCGGGGGACACCGCCTATGGCTACACCTTC; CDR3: CASSPGDTAYGYTF
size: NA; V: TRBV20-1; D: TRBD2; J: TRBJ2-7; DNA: TGCAGTGCCCTTTATGGGGCGGGAGGGAATAGTGAGCAGTACTTC; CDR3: CSALYGAGGNSEQYF
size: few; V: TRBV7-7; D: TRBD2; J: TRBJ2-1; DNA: TGTGCCAGCAGCTGGGGACTAGCGGGAGACAATGAGCAGTTCTTC; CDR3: CASSWGLAGDNEQFF
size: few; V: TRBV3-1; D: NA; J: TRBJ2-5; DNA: TGTGCCAGCATGATCGGGACTCTACAAGAGACCCAGTACTTC; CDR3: CASMIGTLQETQYF
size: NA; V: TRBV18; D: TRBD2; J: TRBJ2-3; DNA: TGTGCCAGCTCACCAGTGGGAGGGAGCACAGATACGCAGTATTTT; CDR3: CASSPVGGSTDTQYF
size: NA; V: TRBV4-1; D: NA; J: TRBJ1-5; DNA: TGCGCCAGCAGCCTCCGGGACATCAACAACAATCAGCCCCAGCATTTT; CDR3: CASSLRDINNNQPQHF
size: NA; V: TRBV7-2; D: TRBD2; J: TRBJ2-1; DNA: TGTGCCAGCAGCTTAAGCCTAGCGGGGGGTCGGGATGAGCAGTTCTTC; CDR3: CASSLSLAGGRDEQFF
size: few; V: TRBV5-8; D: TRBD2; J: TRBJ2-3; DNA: TGTGCCAGCAGCTTAGGGACTAGCAACCCCAGGGATACGCAGTATTTT; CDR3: CASSLGTSNPRDTQYF
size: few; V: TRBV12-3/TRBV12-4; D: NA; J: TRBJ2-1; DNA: TGTGCCAGCAGTTCATCCCAGACTAGTTTTGAGCAGTTCTTC; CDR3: CASSSSQTSFEQFF
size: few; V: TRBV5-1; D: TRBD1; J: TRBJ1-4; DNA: TGCGCCAGCAGCTTGGAGGGACAGGCTAATGAAAAACTGTTTTTT; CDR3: CASSLEGQANEKLFF
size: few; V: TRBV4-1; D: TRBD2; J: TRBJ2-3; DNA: TGCGCCAGCGGCCAGAGGGTCATAGCGGGGGTCACAGATACGCAGTATTTT; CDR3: CASGQRVIAGVTDTQYF
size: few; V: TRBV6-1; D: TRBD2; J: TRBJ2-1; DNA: TGTGCCAGCAGTGAATGGCGGGGGGGCTCGGCCGATGAGCAGTTCTTC; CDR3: CASSEWRGGSADEQFF
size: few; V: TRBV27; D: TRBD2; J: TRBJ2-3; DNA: TGTGCCAGCAGTTTAACGGGACTAGCGGGGGTCCCTAGCACAGATACGCAGTATTTT; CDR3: CASSLTGLAGVPSTDTQYF
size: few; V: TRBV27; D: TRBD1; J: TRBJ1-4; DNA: TGTGCCAGCAGTTTTCTGGACAGGGAAAAACTGTTTTTT; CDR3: CASSFLDREKLFF
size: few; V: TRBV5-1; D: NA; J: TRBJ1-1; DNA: TGCGCCAGCAGCTTTACCCCTGAAGCTTTCTTT; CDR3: CASSFTPEAFF
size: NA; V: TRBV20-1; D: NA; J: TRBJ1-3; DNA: TGCAGTGCTATCAGGGGTGGAAACACCATATATTTT; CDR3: CSAIRGGNTIYF
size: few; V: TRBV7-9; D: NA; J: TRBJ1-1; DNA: TGTGCCAGCAGCTTAATATCCGTGGAGGAGGCTGAAGCTTTCTTT; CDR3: CASSLISVEEAEAFF
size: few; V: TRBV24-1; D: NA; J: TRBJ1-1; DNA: TGTGCCACCAGTGAGGCCGGGGGGGGTACTGAAGCTTTCTTT; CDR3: CATSEAGGGTEAFF
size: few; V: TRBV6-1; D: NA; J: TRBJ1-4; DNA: TGTGCCAGCAGGGAGGGGCAGGGGTTAAATGAAAAACTGTTTTTT; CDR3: CASREGQGLNEKLFF
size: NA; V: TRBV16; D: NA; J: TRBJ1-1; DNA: TGTGCCAGCAGCCAAGTGTGGGCTGCTGCTGAAGCTTTCTTT; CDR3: CASSQVWAAAEAFF
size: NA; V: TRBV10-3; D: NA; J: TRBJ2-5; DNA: TGTGCCATCTCCCTTAGCGAACGAGAGACCCAGTACTTC; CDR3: CAISLSERETQYF
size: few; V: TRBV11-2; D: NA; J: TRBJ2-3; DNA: TGTGCCAGCAGCTCCGTTGGGCAGGGCCTTTATCAGGATACGCAGTATTTT; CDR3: CASSSVGQGLYQDTQYF
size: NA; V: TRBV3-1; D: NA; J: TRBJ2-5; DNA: TGTGCCAGCAGCCAAGCGGACGGACAAGAGACCCAGTACTTC; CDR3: CASSQADGQETQYF
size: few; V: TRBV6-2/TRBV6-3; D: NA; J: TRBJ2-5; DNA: TGTGCCAGCAGTTTCGAGACAGCCCAAGAGGGGTATCCCCAGTACTTC; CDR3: CASSFETAQEGYPQYF
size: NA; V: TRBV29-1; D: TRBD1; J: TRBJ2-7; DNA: TGCAGCGTCCGACAGGGGTGGTACGAGCAGTACTTC; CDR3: CSVRQGWYEQYF
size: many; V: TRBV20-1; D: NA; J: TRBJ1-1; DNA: TGCAGTGCGAAGGAGGCTTTCTTT; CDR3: CSAKEAFF
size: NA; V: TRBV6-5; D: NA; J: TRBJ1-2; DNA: TGTGCCAGCAGTTACGGGGCTGGCTACACCTTC; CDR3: CASSYGAGYTF
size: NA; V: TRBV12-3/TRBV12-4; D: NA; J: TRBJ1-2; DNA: TGTGCCAGCAGTCCCCCAACCGGGACACCCAACTATGGCTACACCTTC; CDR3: CASSPPTGTPNYGYTF
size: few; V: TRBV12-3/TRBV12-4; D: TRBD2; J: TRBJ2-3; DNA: TGTGCCAGCAGGGGACTAGACACAGATTCGCAGTATTTT; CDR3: CASRGLDTDSQYF
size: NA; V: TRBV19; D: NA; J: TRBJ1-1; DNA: TGTGCCAGTAGACTGGGGGCCACTGAAGCTTTCTTT; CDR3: CASRLGATEAFF
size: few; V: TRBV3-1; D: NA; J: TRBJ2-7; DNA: TGTGCCAGCAGCCAGACGAGCGGCGAGCAGTACTTC; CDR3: CASSQTSGEQYF
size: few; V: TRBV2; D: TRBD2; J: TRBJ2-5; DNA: TGTGCCAGCAGGGTCCTAGCGGGGGCTCTACAAGAGACCCAGTACTTC; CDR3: CASRVLAGALQETQYF
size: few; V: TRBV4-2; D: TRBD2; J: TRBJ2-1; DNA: TGTGCCAGCAGCCAAGATCCGGGCGGGAGGGCCATGGATGAGCAGTTCTTC; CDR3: CASSQDPGGRAMDEQFF
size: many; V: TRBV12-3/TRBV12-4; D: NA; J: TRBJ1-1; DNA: TGTGCCAGCAGTTTGTACACTGAAGCTTTCTTT; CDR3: CASSLYTEAFF
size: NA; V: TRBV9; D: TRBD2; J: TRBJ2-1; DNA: TGTGCCAGCAGCGTAGTAGGCGGGGGGGCCTCCTACAATGAGCAGTTCTTC; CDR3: CASSVVGGGASYNEQFF
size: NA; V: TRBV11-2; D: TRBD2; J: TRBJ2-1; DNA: TGTGCCAGCAGCTTAACAGCTAGCGGGATAAATGAGCAGTTCTTC; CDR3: CASSLTASGINEQFF
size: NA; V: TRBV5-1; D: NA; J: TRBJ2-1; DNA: TGCGCCAGCAGTACAATGACACAGGCTCTTAGGGGTAACAATGAGCAGTTCTTC; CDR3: CASSTMTQALRGNNEQFF
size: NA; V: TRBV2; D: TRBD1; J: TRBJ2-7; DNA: TGTGCCAGCAGTCCGACCGGGACAGGGGGCGATTACGAGCAGTACTTC; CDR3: CASSPTGTGGDYEQYF
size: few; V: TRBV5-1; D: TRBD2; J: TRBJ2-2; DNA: TGCGCCAGCAGCTTGAGGTCTAGCGGTGGCGGGGAGCTGTTTTTT; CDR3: CASSLRSSGGGELFF
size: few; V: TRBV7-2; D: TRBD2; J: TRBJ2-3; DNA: TGTGCCAGCAGCCGGATACTAGCGGGGGGACCCACAGATACGCAGTATTTT; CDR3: CASSRILAGGPTDTQYF
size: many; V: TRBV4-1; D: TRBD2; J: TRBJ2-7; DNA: TGCGCCAGCAGCCAAGATTGGCGGGAGGCGACCTACGAGCAGTACTTC; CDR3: CASSQDWREATYEQYF
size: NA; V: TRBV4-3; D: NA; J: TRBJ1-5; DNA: TGCGCCAGCAGCCTACTTATGGATCAGCCCCAGCATTTT; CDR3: CASSLLMDQPQHF
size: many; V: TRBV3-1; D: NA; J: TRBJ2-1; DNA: TGTGCCAGCAGCTACAGGGTCAATGAGCAGTTCTTC; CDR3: CASSYRVNEQFF
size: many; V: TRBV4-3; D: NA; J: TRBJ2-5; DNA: TGCGCCAGCAGCCAAGATCTGGGGCCAGGGACCCAGTACTTC; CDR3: CASSQDLGPGTQYF
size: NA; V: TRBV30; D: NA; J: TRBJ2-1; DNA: TGTGCCTGGAGTCCCGATTTTCAGAATGAGCAGTTCTTC; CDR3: CAWSPDFQNEQFF
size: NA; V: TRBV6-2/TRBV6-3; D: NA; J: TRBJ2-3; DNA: TGTGCCAGCAGTTACACGGCGCTACAGCGGAGCCGCACAGATACGCAGTATTTT; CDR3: CASSYTALQRSRTDTQYF
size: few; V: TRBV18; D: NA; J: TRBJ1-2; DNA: TGTGCCAGCTCACCCCAGGGGCCCAGCTATGGCTACACCTTC; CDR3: CASSPQGPSYGYTF
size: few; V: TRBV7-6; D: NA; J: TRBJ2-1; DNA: TGTGCCAGCAGCTTAGGTGTCAGCGCGGGATCCTACAATGAGCAGTTCTTC; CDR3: CASSLGVSAGSYNEQFF
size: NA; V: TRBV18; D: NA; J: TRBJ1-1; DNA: TGTGCCAGCTCACCACCCTCACGGGTGGACACTGAAGCTTTCTTT; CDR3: CASSPPSRVDTEAFF
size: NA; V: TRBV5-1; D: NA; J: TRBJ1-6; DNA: TGCGCCAGCAGCCCGACCGGTCGACAGGCCCTCCACTTT; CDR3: CASSPTGRQALHF
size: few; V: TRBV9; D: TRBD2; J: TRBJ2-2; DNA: TGTGCCAGCAGCGCCCGGGGAGGGACTCCGCGGGCCGGGGAGCTGTTTTTT; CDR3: CASSARGGTPRAGELFF
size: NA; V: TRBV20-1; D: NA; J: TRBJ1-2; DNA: TGCAGTGCTGGGGCGAACACAAACTATGGCTACACCTTC; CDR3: CSAGANTNYGYTF
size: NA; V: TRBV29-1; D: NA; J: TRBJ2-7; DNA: TGCAGCGTTGAAAAAGGGAGCGGCTACGAGCAGTACTTC; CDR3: CSVEKGSGYEQYF
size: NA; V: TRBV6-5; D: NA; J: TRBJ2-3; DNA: TGTGCCAGCAGTTATGCCTCGGGGACAGATACGCAGTATTTT; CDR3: CASSYASGTDTQYF